This T cell receptor (beta chain) was recorded in a study of shared clonotypes between healthy human individuals (TCRdb year 2020). Background on the whole study: The cohort included a few men and a couple of women between 18 and 49 years of age. For each donor, three plates each were used for CD4 naive and CD4 memory, two plates were used for CD8 naive, and one plate was used for CD8 memory. To estimate repertoire size and how much clonotype sharing occurs between individuals, the study deeply sequenced the blood TCR repertoires of 5 or 6 healthy adults. To increase sequencing depth and limit assay-specific biases, different laboratories used diverse techniques to prepare libraries and sequence TCR repertoires. Each donor's leukapheresis produced roughly between roughly 0.85 and 9 billion PBMCs. What the authors observed across the whole study: Even with the large sequencing depth, rarefaction of the sorted-subset datasets indicated that sequencing was incomplete. The genetic and exposure-history diversity represented was limited by the small number of donors. Based on pairwise subsampling, the degree of clonotype sharing among donors was expected to be affected by sequencing depth. Sampling was restricted to blood, and TCR repertoires in tissue are likely to differ from TCR repertoires in blood. Naive subsets generally had larger estimated clonotype richness than memory subsets did. When several donors were compared, the shared fraction of clonotypes was 5% to 6.5% for naive CD4, roughly 3.4% for naive CD8, 2% to 2.5% for memory CD4, and 0.35% to 0.5% for memory CD8. Clonotypes shared by all four sorted-subset donors showed higher generation probabilities than non-shared clonotypes.

The CDR3 starts with the cysteine, ends with the phenylalanine, and has 14 residues. CDR3 DNA is the only sequence kept; it has 42 bases, read in frame from the first base. The junction shows trimming of 4 bases on V and 6 bases on J, plus 16 bases between the germline ends. The CDR1 and CDR2 encoded by the germline V gene are KGHSH and LQKENI. Using the deep immunoSEQ assay, multiplex PCR amplified TCR CDR3 regions from genomic DNA. Extracted genomic DNA from each cell subset was distributed evenly across all wells of several immunoSEQ 96-well plates, and each plate was treated as a replicate. Each replicate PCR for sorted subsets received around 200 ng genomic DNA, equal to about 30,000 T cell genomes. Purified libraries were quantified with a Qubit 3.0 fluorometer, sized on a Bioanalyzer 2100, and re-quantified with the KAPA Library Quantification kit. Each immunoSEQ 96-well plate was sequenced on its own single-read 150-cycle Illumina NextSeq 550 flow cell. The paper's processing steps were these. Because the immunoSEQ output included only junctional sequences and no quality scores, the filtering could not be the same as the filtering used for full-length reads. To assign V/J genes and CDR3, sequences were annotated using PyIR, a Python wrapper for IgBLAST v1.9, with IMGT germline references. Reads with weak V/J assignments (E-value above 1e-6), missing CDR3, stop codons, out-of-frame junctions, or ambiguous translated residues were removed. V3J clonotypes were defined as sequences sharing the same inferred V gene, J gene, and CDR3 amino acid sequence. Percentage overlap between repertoires was computed as shared unique clonotypes divided by the size of the smaller repertoire. Three approaches were used to assess repertoire richness: RTK rarefaction, the Chao1 estimator, and Recon v2.1 estimates of unobserved clonotypes. Generation probabilities for all TCRbeta clonotypes obtained by the gDNA method from a few donors were computed using OLGA. In TCRdb, the immuneACCESS table is reduced to in-frame sequences with V and J assigned. These tables do not hold every clone; where another copy was compared, an unresolved V gene accounts for under half, and the others remain unexplained. That table supplies the V and J calls and clone size; D and trimming were determined from the DNA. This sample lists about 1.5 million clones; about 96% were detected once. Together, the top ten hold approximately 1.2% of the sample.

For this clone: The antigen it recognizes is unknown. Per-base qualities were not stored, and no clone one base away is much larger.

Donors were healthy HIV-negative adults with no recently reported acute infections or vaccinations. Every donor was a Caucasian adult residing in Nashville, Tennessee, USA. Magnetic negative selection was used to enrich CD4+ T cells, after which naive cells were positively selected on CD45RA and the negative fraction became the memory subset. After blood collection by leukapheresis, PBMCs were isolated using Ficoll-Histopaque density gradient centrifugation and then cryopreserved in the vapor phase of liquid nitrogen. Analytical flow cytometry was used to check the purity and quantity of every magnetically sorted T cell population. Genomic DNA was isolated from each sorted fraction and quantified by UV absorbance on a Nanodrop 2000c.

The origin of this receptor is a man younger than 40 in good health. Source material: naive CD4+ T cells sorted from blood. The cell subset or site label, read with the paper, signifies: CD45RA+ positively selected. The V gene is TRBV18 and the J gene is TRBJ2-7; a tentative D call is TRBD1 (6 bases match). The encoded CDR3 is CASSQGQDYGEQYF. The DNA is TGTGCCAGCTCACAGGGACAAGACTACGGCGAGCAGTACTTC.